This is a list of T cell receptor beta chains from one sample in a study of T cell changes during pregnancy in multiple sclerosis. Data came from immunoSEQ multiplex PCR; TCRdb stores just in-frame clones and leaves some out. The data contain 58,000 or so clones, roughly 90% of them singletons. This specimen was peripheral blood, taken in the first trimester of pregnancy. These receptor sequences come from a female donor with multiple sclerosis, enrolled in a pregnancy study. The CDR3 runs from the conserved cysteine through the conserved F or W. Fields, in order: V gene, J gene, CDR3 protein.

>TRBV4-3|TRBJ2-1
CASSQDATSSYNEQFF
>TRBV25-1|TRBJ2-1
CASRPTGWNEQFF
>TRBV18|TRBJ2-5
CASSPAGTQETQYF
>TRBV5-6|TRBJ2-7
CASSLRDTYEQYF
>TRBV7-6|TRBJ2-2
CASSSLAGQTNTGELFF
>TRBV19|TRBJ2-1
CASTYTGGTGPTFEQFF
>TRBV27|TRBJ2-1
CASSLLTPGTSGRSYNEQFF
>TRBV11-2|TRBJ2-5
CASSSTRARGGQETQYF
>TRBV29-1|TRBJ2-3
CSVGAGATDTQYF
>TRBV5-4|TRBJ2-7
CASSLGSRGYEQYF
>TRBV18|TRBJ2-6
CASSLDTGANVLTF
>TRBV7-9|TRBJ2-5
CASSLVGGGSQETQYF
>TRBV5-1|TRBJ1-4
CASSLEAVALREKLFF
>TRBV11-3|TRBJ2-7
CASSRTTFYEQYF
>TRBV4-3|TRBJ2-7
CASSQDLAGGLNEQYF
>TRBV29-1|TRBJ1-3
CSVVGGSDGNTIYF
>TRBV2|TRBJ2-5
CASTGGTLTSETQYF
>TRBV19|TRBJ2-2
CASIAGANTGELFF
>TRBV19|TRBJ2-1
CASSRGRDRGRTEQFF
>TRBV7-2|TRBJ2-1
CASSFLSSGTNEQFF
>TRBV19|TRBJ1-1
CASSPRQEKNTEAFF
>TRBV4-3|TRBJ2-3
CASSQEIAGGPDTQYF
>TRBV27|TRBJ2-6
CASRGDRDLGANVLTF
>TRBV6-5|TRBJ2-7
CASRRLAGDYEQYF
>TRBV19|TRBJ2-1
CASSIDRDEQFF
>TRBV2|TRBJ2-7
CASSALRTGNEQYF
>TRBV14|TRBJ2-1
CASSQWGGSRSYNEQFF
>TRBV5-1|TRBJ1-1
CASSQNRVKNTEAFF
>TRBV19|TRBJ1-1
CASSIGLRTGEAFF
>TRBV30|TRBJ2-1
CAWSVLSGNEQFF
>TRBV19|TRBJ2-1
CASSMIAAMWQFF
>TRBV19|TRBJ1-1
CASSTRSQVLGTEAFF
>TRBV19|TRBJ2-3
CASSIGGSTTDTQYF
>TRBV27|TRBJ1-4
CASKGVKLFF
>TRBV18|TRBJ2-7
CASSAQPAGGYYEQYF
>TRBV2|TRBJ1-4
CASSDYRVVGTNEKLFF
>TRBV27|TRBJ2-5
CASRDRWAGGPEETQYF